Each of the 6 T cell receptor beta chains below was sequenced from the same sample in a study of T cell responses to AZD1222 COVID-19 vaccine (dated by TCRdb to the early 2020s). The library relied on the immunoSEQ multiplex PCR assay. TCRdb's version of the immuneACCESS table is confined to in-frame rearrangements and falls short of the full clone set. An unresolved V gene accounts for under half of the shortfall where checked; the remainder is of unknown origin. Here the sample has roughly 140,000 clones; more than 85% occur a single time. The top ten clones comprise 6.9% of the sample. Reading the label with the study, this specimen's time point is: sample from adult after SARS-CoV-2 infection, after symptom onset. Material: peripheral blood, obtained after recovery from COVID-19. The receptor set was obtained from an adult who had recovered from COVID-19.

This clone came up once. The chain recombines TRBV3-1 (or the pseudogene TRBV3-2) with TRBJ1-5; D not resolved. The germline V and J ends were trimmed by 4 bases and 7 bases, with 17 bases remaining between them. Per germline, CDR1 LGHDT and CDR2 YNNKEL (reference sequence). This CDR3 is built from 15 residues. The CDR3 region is CASSPAGPAGQPQHF. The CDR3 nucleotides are TGTGCCAGCAGCCCAGCCGGGCCCGCGGGGCAGCCCCAGCATTTT.

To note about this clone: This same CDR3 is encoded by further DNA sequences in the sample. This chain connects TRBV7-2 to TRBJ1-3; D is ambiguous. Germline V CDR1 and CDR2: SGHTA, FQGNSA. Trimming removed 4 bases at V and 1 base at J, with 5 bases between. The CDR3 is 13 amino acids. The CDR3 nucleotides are TGTGCCAGCAGCTCTTCGTCTGGAAACACCATATATTTT. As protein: CASSSSSGNTIYF.

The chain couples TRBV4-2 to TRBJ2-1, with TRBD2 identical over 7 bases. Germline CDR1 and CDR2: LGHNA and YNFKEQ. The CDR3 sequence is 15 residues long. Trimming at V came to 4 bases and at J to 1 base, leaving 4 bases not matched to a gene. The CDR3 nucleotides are TGTGCCAGCAGCCCCCGAGCGGGGTCCTACAATGAGCAGTTCTTC. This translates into CASSPRAGSYNEQFF.

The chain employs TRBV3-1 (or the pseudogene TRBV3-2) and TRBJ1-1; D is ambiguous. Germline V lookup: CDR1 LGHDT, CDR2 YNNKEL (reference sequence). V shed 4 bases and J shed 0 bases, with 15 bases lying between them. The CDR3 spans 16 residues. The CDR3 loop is CASSPGRDFMNTEAFF. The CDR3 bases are TGTGCCAGCAGCCCTGGACGGGATTTCATGAACACTGAAGCTTTCTTT.

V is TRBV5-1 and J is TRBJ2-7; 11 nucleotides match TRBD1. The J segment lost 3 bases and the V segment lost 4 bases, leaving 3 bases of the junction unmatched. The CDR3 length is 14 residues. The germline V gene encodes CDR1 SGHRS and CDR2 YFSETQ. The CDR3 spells CASSTGTGGYEQYF. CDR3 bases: TGCGCCAGCAGCACCGGGACAGGGGGCTACGAGCAGTACTTC.

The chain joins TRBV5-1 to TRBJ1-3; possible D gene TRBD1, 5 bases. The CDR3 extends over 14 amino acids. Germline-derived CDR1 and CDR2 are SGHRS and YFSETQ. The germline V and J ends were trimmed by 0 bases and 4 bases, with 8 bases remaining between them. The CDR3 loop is CASSLGGDGNTIYF. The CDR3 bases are TGCGCCAGCAGCTTGGGAGGGGACGGAAACACCATATATTTT. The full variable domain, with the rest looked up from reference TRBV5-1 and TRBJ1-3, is KAGVTQTPRYLIKTRGQQVTLSCSPISGHRSVSWYQQTPGQGLQFLFEYFSETQRNKGNFPGRFSGRQFSNSRSEMNVSTLELGDSALYLCASSLGGDGNTIYFGEGSWLTVV.